The following is a TCR beta chain sequence with its context. Original processing methods: The authors estimated nucleated cell counts from reference gene primer amplification. Some clones are missing from TCRdb's copy, which holds only in-frame ones; the method was immunoSEQ multiplex PCR. D and trimming come from the DNA, and the V and J calls and clone size come from that table. This table holds 150,000 to 200,000 clones, under 90% found once. This entry comes from a study of blood T cell repertoires in COVID-19. The wider study: Samples representing acute and convalescent COVID-19 were sourced from the United States, Italy and Spain.

CDR1 is SGDLS, CDR2 YYNGEE, per germline. The V end lost 5 bases, the J end lost 1 base, and 13 bases lay between the germline ends. The length of the CDR3 is 15 residues. In terms of age and location, participants ranged from about 18 to 89 years and lived in about two dozen US areas. Cohort 3 donors counted as recovered after two negative PCRs, clearance, or resolved symptoms. Sequences were obtained from PBMCs or T cells enriched from blood (not recorded which). The J gene is TRBJ1-3, the V gene TRBV9, with D possibly being TRBD1 (6 bases). The receptor was isolated from a man aged 45-65 years who had recovered from COVID-19. Written as DNA, the CDR3 is TGTGCCAGCAGGCGAGGGGACACTTCTGGAAACACCATATATTTT. It translates to CASRRGDTSGNTIYF. The full variable domain, with the rest looked up from reference TRBV9 and TRBJ1-3, is DSGVTQTPKHLITATGQRVTLRCSPRSGDLSVYWYQQSLDQGLQFLIQYYNGEERAKGNILERFSAQQFPDLHSELNLSSLELGDSALYFCASRRGDTSGNTIYFGEGSWLTVV.